This is a list of T cell receptor beta chains from one sample in a study of T cells after yellow fever vaccination. MiXCR, run by TCRdb on the 5' RACE reads, gives a single entry per CDR3 protein. The sample has roughly 65,000 distinct CDR3 sequences, approximately 5% seen once. This specimen consisted of CD4+ T cells sorted from PBMCs, obtained roughly 15 days after the first yellow fever vaccination. These receptors came from a man between 18 and 35 years old who received the YFV17D yellow fever vaccine. Both conserved end residues are part of each CDR3. D genes are given only for firm matches. Only part of the rows carry a size: once, few, many, or a class if the clone is expanded.

j_call: TRBJ2-2; v_call: TRBV3-1; clone_size: many; d_call: NA; cdr3_nt: TGTGCCAGCAGCCAAGGTACCACCGGGGAGCTGTTTTTT; cdr3_aa: CASSQGTTGELFF
j_call: TRBJ1-2; v_call: TRBV30; clone_size: many; d_call: NA; cdr3_nt: TGTGCCTGGACCCCGGCAGGCTATGGCTACACCTTC; cdr3_aa: CAWTPAGYGYTF
j_call: TRBJ2-1; v_call: TRBV2; clone_size: many; d_call: NA; cdr3_nt: TGTGCCAGCAGTGATCGTGGATACCCTCAGTTCTTC; cdr3_aa: CASSDRGYPQFF
j_call: TRBJ2-7; v_call: TRBV20-1; clone_size: many; d_call: NA; cdr3_nt: TGCAGTGCTAGTGGCGGGGTAGAGCAGTACTTC; cdr3_aa: CSASGGVEQYF
j_call: TRBJ2-3; v_call: TRBV20-1; clone_size: many; d_call: TRBD2; cdr3_nt: TGCAGTGCTGGGTTCCCGACTAGCGGGGGGGCCACGCAGTATTTT; cdr3_aa: CSAGFPTSGGATQYF
j_call: TRBJ2-3; v_call: TRBV6-5; clone_size: many; d_call: NA; cdr3_nt: TGTGCCAGCAGTTACTCGCATAGAACAGATACGCAGTATTTT; cdr3_aa: CASSYSHRTDTQYF
j_call: TRBJ1-1; v_call: TRBV5-4; clone_size: many; d_call: TRBD1; cdr3_nt: TGTGCCAGCAGCCGACAGGGGGGATTTTGGAACACTGAAGCTTTCTTT; cdr3_aa: CASSRQGGFWNTEAFF
j_call: TRBJ1-1; v_call: TRBV7-7; clone_size: many; d_call: NA; cdr3_nt: TGTGCCAGCAGCTCGGAACTGAACACTGAAGCTTTCTTT; cdr3_aa: CASSSELNTEAFF
j_call: TRBJ2-1; v_call: TRBV19; clone_size: NA; d_call: NA; cdr3_nt: TGTGCCAGTAGTATCCGAAGGTTTTTGAAAAATGAGCAGTTCTTC; cdr3_aa: CASSIRRFLKNEQFF
j_call: TRBJ1-4; v_call: TRBV5-1; clone_size: many; d_call: NA; cdr3_nt: TGCGCCAGCAGCTTCTCCGCTTGGGAAAAACTGTTTTTT; cdr3_aa: CASSFSAWEKLFF
j_call: TRBJ2-1; v_call: TRBV24-1; clone_size: many; d_call: TRBD1; cdr3_nt: TGTGCCACCAGTGATTTCGGGACAGGGGGCTCGGGTGAGCAGTTCTTC; cdr3_aa: CATSDFGTGGSGEQFF
j_call: TRBJ1-2; v_call: TRBV12-3/TRBV12-4; clone_size: many; d_call: TRBD1; cdr3_nt: TGTGCCAGCAGTTTAGATACAGGGGGGGATGACTATGGCTACACCTTC; cdr3_aa: CASSLDTGGDDYGYTF
j_call: TRBJ2-5; v_call: TRBV5-1; clone_size: many; d_call: NA; cdr3_nt: TGCGCCAGCAGCATATCAGGGTACCAAGAGACCCAGTACTTC; cdr3_aa: CASSISGYQETQYF
j_call: TRBJ2-5; v_call: TRBV5-1; clone_size: many; d_call: NA; cdr3_nt: TGCGCCAGCAGCTTGGAAACCGGGACGCAAGAGACCCAGTACTTC; cdr3_aa: CASSLETGTQETQYF
j_call: TRBJ2-1; v_call: TRBV20-1; clone_size: many; d_call: NA; cdr3_nt: TGCAGTGCTAGAGATTTGTCCCTGCTCAATGAGCAGTTCTTC; cdr3_aa: CSARDLSLLNEQFF
j_call: TRBJ1-2; v_call: TRBV4-2; clone_size: NA; d_call: TRBD1; cdr3_nt: TGTGCCAGCAGCCAAGGCAGGGGGCGCAGCTATGGCTACACCTTC; cdr3_aa: CASSQGRGRSYGYTF
j_call: TRBJ2-7; v_call: TRBV5-4; clone_size: many; d_call: NA; cdr3_nt: TGTGCCAGCAGCTTAGATAGGGGGGCCTACGAGCAGTACTTC; cdr3_aa: CASSLDRGAYEQYF
j_call: TRBJ1-6; v_call: TRBV7-3; clone_size: many; d_call: TRBD1; cdr3_nt: TGTGCCAGCAGCTTGGGACAGCAAAATTCACCCCTCCACTTT; cdr3_aa: CASSLGQQNSPLHF
j_call: TRBJ1-1; v_call: TRBV7-3; clone_size: many; d_call: NA; cdr3_nt: TGTGCCAGCAGCAACTCTGGGTTAAGCCCCACTGAAGCTTTCTTT; cdr3_aa: CASSNSGLSPTEAFF
j_call: TRBJ2-1; v_call: TRBV5-1; clone_size: many; d_call: TRBD1; cdr3_nt: TGCGCCAGCATCCCACAGGGGGCAGGTTCCAATGAGCAGTTCTTC; cdr3_aa: CASIPQGAGSNEQFF
j_call: TRBJ1-2; v_call: TRBV2; clone_size: few; d_call: NA; cdr3_nt: TGTGCCAGCACCAGAGCTGAAGGCTACACCTTC; cdr3_aa: CASTRAEGYTF
j_call: TRBJ2-1; v_call: TRBV7-2; clone_size: many; d_call: NA; cdr3_nt: TGTGCCAGCAGCTTATGGTTGGGGGGGGCCCCATCCTACAATGAGCAGTTCTTC; cdr3_aa: CASSLWLGGAPSYNEQFF
j_call: TRBJ2-1; v_call: TRBV12-3/TRBV12-4; clone_size: many; d_call: NA; cdr3_nt: TGTGCCAGCAGTTTTTGGGTTGAGCAGTTCTTC; cdr3_aa: CASSFWVEQFF
j_call: TRBJ2-1; v_call: TRBV20-1; clone_size: many; d_call: NA; cdr3_nt: TGCAGTGCCACCGAATGGGACGGGCCCTACAATGAGCAGTTCTTC; cdr3_aa: CSATEWDGPYNEQFF
j_call: TRBJ1-3; v_call: TRBV4-3; clone_size: many; d_call: NA; cdr3_nt: TGCGCCAGCAGCCAAGAGCAGCACTTCTCTGGAAACACCATATATTTT; cdr3_aa: CASSQEQHFSGNTIYF
j_call: TRBJ1-1; v_call: TRBV4-3; clone_size: medium-sized; d_call: NA; cdr3_nt: TGCGCCAGCAGCCAAGATCGGAACACTGAAGCTTTCTTT; cdr3_aa: CASSQDRNTEAFF
j_call: TRBJ1-5; v_call: TRBV6-2/TRBV6-3; clone_size: many; d_call: TRBD1; cdr3_nt: TGTGCCAGCAGTACAACTAGGACAGGGGCCCCTTTCGGCAATCAGCCCCAGCATTTT; cdr3_aa: CASSTTRTGAPFGNQPQHF
j_call: TRBJ2-7; v_call: TRBV7-3; clone_size: few; d_call: TRBD1; cdr3_nt: TGTGCCAGCAGCTCCTCGACAGGGTCAGGCGAGCAGTACTTC; cdr3_aa: CASSSSTGSGEQYF
j_call: TRBJ2-1; v_call: TRBV5-4; clone_size: many; d_call: NA; cdr3_nt: TGTGCCAGCAGCCCCCGGGCCGACTATGAGCAGTTCTTC; cdr3_aa: CASSPRADYEQFF
j_call: TRBJ2-7; v_call: TRBV20-1; clone_size: many; d_call: NA; cdr3_nt: TGCAGTGCTAGAGAGTCCCAAGGGGCTAGCGAGCAGTACTTC; cdr3_aa: CSARESQGASEQYF
j_call: TRBJ1-5; v_call: TRBV19; clone_size: many; d_call: NA; cdr3_nt: TGTGCCAGCAGCCGGGACGGGCATCAGCCCCAGCATTTT; cdr3_aa: CASSRDGHQPQHF
j_call: TRBJ2-3; v_call: TRBV6-5; clone_size: many; d_call: NA; cdr3_nt: TGTGCCAGCAGTTATCGTGTTCGGGCAGATACGCAGTATTTT; cdr3_aa: CASSYRVRADTQYF
j_call: TRBJ1-2; v_call: TRBV5-1; clone_size: many; d_call: TRBD1; cdr3_nt: TGCGCCAGCAGCCCGGGACAGGGGAGCTACACCTTC; cdr3_aa: CASSPGQGSYTF
j_call: TRBJ2-3; v_call: TRBV4-3; clone_size: many; d_call: NA; cdr3_nt: TGCGCCAGCAGCCAACCTGCCCAGCCCGCTAGCACAGATACGCAGTATTTT; cdr3_aa: CASSQPAQPASTDTQYF
j_call: TRBJ2-2; v_call: TRBV5-1; clone_size: many; d_call: NA; cdr3_nt: TGCGCCAGCAGGGAGTCGATAGGGGGAACCGGGGAGCTGTTTTTT; cdr3_aa: CASRESIGGTGELFF
j_call: TRBJ1-2; v_call: TRBV12-3/TRBV12-4; clone_size: many; d_call: TRBD1; cdr3_nt: TGTGCCAGCAGCCAGACAGGGAGTGTAAGCTACACCTTC; cdr3_aa: CASSQTGSVSYTF
j_call: TRBJ2-5; v_call: TRBV6-1; clone_size: many; d_call: TRBD1; cdr3_nt: TGTGCCAGCATCCCGCCTGGTCCACGACAGGGGTACCAAGAGACCCAGTACTTC; cdr3_aa: CASIPPGPRQGYQETQYF
j_call: TRBJ2-7; v_call: TRBV20-1; clone_size: many; d_call: NA; cdr3_nt: TGCAGTGCCACCCTACAGGCTTACGAGCAGTACTTC; cdr3_aa: CSATLQAYEQYF
j_call: TRBJ2-1; v_call: TRBV20-1; clone_size: many; d_call: NA; cdr3_nt: TGCAGTGCTAAGCGGAACAATGAGCAGTTCTTC; cdr3_aa: CSAKRNNEQFF
j_call: TRBJ1-1; v_call: TRBV19; clone_size: many; d_call: NA; cdr3_nt: TGTGCCAGTAGTATATGGGGTAAGGCCCTGAACACTGAAGCTTTCTTT; cdr3_aa: CASSIWGKALNTEAFF
j_call: TRBJ2-2; v_call: TRBV7-2; clone_size: medium-sized; d_call: NA; cdr3_nt: TGTGCCAGCAGCTTAGCTGGGAACACCGGGGAGCTGTTTTTT; cdr3_aa: CASSLAGNTGELFF